The next 24 T cell receptor beta chains were all read from a single sample in a study of cytomegalovirus exposure and HLA in healthy donors. The primer mix had 60 Vbeta and 13 Jbeta primers. TCRdb's copy holds only in-frame clones and misses some; the assay was immunoSEQ multiplex PCR. The table lists around 150,000 clones, about four fifths of them singletons. The sequenced sample consisted of PBMCs. These receptors all stem from a man aged 50 to 60 in good health and CMV-seropositive.

The chain carries TRBV5-4 and TRBJ2-5; D is uncertain. This CDR3 comprises 13 residues. With 6 bases removed from V and 3 bases from J, the gap between germline ends came to 12 bases. Germline loops: CDR1 SGHNT, CDR2 YYREEE (reference sequence). The DNA of the CDR3 is TGTGCCAGCAAGAGCTCGGCGGAAGAGACCCAGTACTTC. Translated, it gives CASKSSAEETQYF.

A remark on this clone: Other DNA sequences in the sample encode the same CDR3. CDR3 nucleotides: TGTGCCAGTAGTGGGACAGGGGGGGGTCAGCCCCAGCATTTT. Its translation: CASSGTGGGQPQHF. J is TRBJ1-5 and V is TRBV19, with 11 bases identical to TRBD1. V shed 5 bases and J 6 bases; nucleotides not matched to a gene: 3. The germline gives CDR1 LNHDA, CDR2 SQIVND (reference sequence). The length of the CDR3 is 14 residues.

The rearrangement links TRBV30 to TRBJ2-7; 14 nucleotides align to TRBD2. Germline V gene data show CDR1 as GTSNPN and CDR2 as SVGIG (reference sequence). This CDR3 has 15 amino acids. J lost 3 bases, V lost 2 bases, and 3 bases had no gene match. The CDR3 spells CAWSKGTSGGYEQYF. The CDR3 DNA reads as TGTGCCTGGAGTAAAGGGACTAGCGGGGGCTACGAGCAGTACTTC.

Here the CDR3 reads CASSHGTEYGYTF. For the CDR3, the DNA is TGTGCCAGCAGTCATGGGACAGAATATGGCTACACCTTC. The chain has TRBV27 and TRBJ1-2; 7 nucleotides match TRBD1. Germline V gene sequence: CDR1 MNHEY, CDR2 SMNVEV (reference sequence). The CDR3 is 13 amino acids. Unmatched junction bases numbered 5, after V lost 5 bases and J lost 5 bases.

This sequence joins TRBV5-1 and TRBJ2-2; TRBD2 agrees at 9 bases. From germline, CDR1 is SGHRS and CDR2 YFSETQ. The CDR3 totals 16 residues. Trimming at V came to 0 bases and at J to 6 bases, leaving 6 bases not matched to a gene. Written as DNA, the CDR3 is TGCGCCAGCAGCTTGGGTCTAGCGGGATTAGCCGGGGAGCTGTTTTTT. Its protein is CASSLGLAGLAGELFF.

The rearrangement links TRBV4-1 to TRBJ2-3, with 12 positions matching TRBD2. The germline V gene has CDR1 MGHRA and CDR2 YSYEKL. This CDR3 is built from 16 residues. Trimming at V came to 4 bases and at J to 0 bases, leaving 2 bases not matched to a gene. The CDR3 nucleotides are TGCGCCAGCAGCCGAGGACTAGCGGGGAGCACAGATACGCAGTATTTT. Translating it yields CASSRGLAGSTDTQYF.

This clone was counted between two and nine times. The chain is built from TRBV28 and TRBJ1-5; TRBD1 matches 7 bases. The junction had 7 bases not matched to a gene; V was cut back by 6 bases and J by 5 bases. The germline V gene encodes CDR1 MDHEN and CDR2 SYDVKM. The CDR3 sequence is 14 residues long. Here the CDR3 DNA reads TGTGCCAGCAGAGTACAGGGGACCGATCAGCCCCAGCATTTT. Protein sequence: CASRVQGTDQPQHF.

The chain uses TRBV13 and TRBJ1-3, with TRBD1 matching 7 bases. This CDR3 spans 17 amino acids. The germline V gene has CDR1 PRHDT and CDR2 FYEKMQ (reference sequence). The junction had 10 bases not matched to a gene; V was cut back by 1 base and J by 4 bases. CDR3 in amino acids: CASSLAVGTALGNTIYF. The CDR3, as DNA: TGTGCCAGCAGCTTAGCAGTAGGGACAGCCCTAGGAAACACCATATATTTT. The full variable domain, its missing parts supplied by reference TRBV13 and TRBJ1-3, is AAGVIQSPRHLIKEKRETATLKCYPIPRHDTVYWYQQGPGQDPQFLISFYEKMQSDKGSIPDRFSAQQFSDYHSELNMSSLELGDSALYFCASSLAVGTALGNTIYFGEGSWLTVV.

V usage is TRBV7-9 and J usage is TRBJ1-5; TRBD1 might be the D (6 bases). Germline V gene data show CDR1 as SEHNR and CDR2 as FQNEAQ (reference sequence). There are 16 residues in the CDR3. Trimming removed 0 bases at V and 5 bases at J, with 14 bases between. CDR3 in amino acids: CASSLASGTRDQPQHF. In DNA form, the CDR3 reads TGTGCCAGCAGCTTAGCCTCCGGGACACGAGATCAGCCCCAGCATTTT.

CDR3 sequence (DNA): TGCGCCAGCAGCGGGACCGGGACAGTCCAAGAGACCCAGTACTTC. Translated: CASSGTGTVQETQYF. The V gene is TRBV5-1, the J gene TRBJ2-5; the match to TRBD1 covers 7 bases. The CDR3 spans 15 residues. Germline V gene lookup returns CDR1 SGHRS and CDR2 YFSETQ. Trimming at V came to 4 bases and at J to 1 base, leaving 7 bases not matched to a gene.

V usage is TRBV6-5 and J usage is TRBJ1-2; TRBD1 agrees at 7 bases. Germline V gene sequence: CDR1 MNHEY, CDR2 SVGAGI. The CDR3 sequence is 14 residues long. V shed 6 bases, J shed 2 bases, and the junction held 6 bases outside the gene matches. In nucleotides, the CDR3 is TGTGCCAGCAGCAGGAGGGGACAGAACTATGGCTACACCTTC. Protein: CASSRRGQNYGYTF.

The chain is built from TRBV5-1 and TRBJ2-5; 7 bases agree with TRBD1. V lost 5 bases and J lost 5; bases outside the gene matches: 6. This CDR3 spans 13 amino acids. Germline values: CDR1 SGHRS, CDR2 YFSETQ. CDR3 residues: CASRQGQSETQYF. CDR3 coding DNA: TGCGCCAGCAGGCAGGGACAGAGCGAGACCCAGTACTTC.

This chain links TRBV28 with TRBJ1-5; D unclear. V was clipped by 3 bases and J by 9 bases, with 12 bases between them. This CDR3 is built from 13 residues. The V gene's germline CDR1 is MDHEN and CDR2 SYDVKM. The CDR3 loop reads CASSLEIELPQHF. The DNA for the CDR3 is TGTGCCAGCAGTTTGGAGATCGAGTTGCCCCAGCATTTT. Looking up the rest from reference TRBV28 and TRBJ1-5 gives the full variable domain: DVKVTQSSRYLVKRTGEKVFLECVQDMDHENMFWYRQDPGLGLRLIYFSYDVKMKEKGDIPEGYSVSREKKERFSLILESASTNQTSMYLCASSLEIELPQHFGDGTRLSIL.

This chain uses TRBV6-6 with TRBJ2-7; a weak D match, TRBD2 (5 bases). V was pared by 1 base and J by 1 base, with 11 bases between. CDR3 size: 15 residues. Germline CDR1 and CDR2: MNHNY and SVGAGI (reference sequence). CDR3 loop: CASSYWEWVSYEQYF. CDR3 nucleotide sequence: TGTGCCAGCAGTTACTGGGAGTGGGTTTCCTACGAGCAGTACTTC.

Only a few counts were recorded for this clone. The chain is built from TRBV7-2 and TRBJ2-5, with D possibly matching TRBD1 (6 bases). This CDR3 has 14 residues. Trimming stripped 5 bases from V and 1 base from J, with 11 bases between. Germline CDR1 and CDR2: SGHTA and FQGNSA. The CDR3 DNA reads as TGTGCCAGCAGCCTACCAGGGGCCCAAGAGACCCAGTACTTC. Translating gives CASSLPGAQETQYF.

A remark on this clone: In the same sample, other DNA sequences code for this CDR3. The rearrangement joins TRBV5-1 to TRBJ2-5; TRBD2 agrees at 11 bases. CDR1 SGHRS and CDR2 YFSETQ come from the germline V gene. Losses at the gene ends were 4 bases for V and 2 bases for J; bases not matched to a gene: 4. The CDR3 covers 15 residues. CDR3 residues: CASSPGTSGQETQYF. The CDR3 DNA follows: TGCGCCAGCAGCCCAGGGACTAGCGGTCAAGAGACCCAGTACTTC.

The rearrangement joins TRBV15 to TRBJ1-1; D not resolved. The CDR3 covers 14 residues. The V gene lost 4 bases and the J gene lost 5 bases, with 14 bases spanning the gap. CDR1 is LNHNV and CDR2 is YYDKDF in the germline V gene (reference sequence). In nucleotides, the CDR3 is TGTGCCACCAGCACGCGGGAGGGCAGTACTGAAGCTTTCTTT. Amino acid sequence: CATSTREGSTEAFF.

CDR3: CASREGTSTDTQYF. For the CDR3, the DNA is TGTGCCAGCAGAGAGGGGACTAGCACAGATACGCAGTATTTT. This chain joins TRBV25-1 and TRBJ2-3; D possibly corresponds to TRBD2 (6 bases). The CDR3 extends over 14 amino acids. CDR1 is MGHDK and CDR2 is SYGVNS in the germline V gene. With 6 bases removed from V and 0 bases from J, the gap between germline ends came to 10 bases. Filled out from reference TRBV25-1 and TRBJ2-3, the complete variable domain reads EADIYQTPRYLVIGTGKKITLECSQTMGHDKMYWYQQDPGMELHLIHYSYGVNSTEKGDLSSESTVSRIRTEHFPLTLESARPSHTSQYLCASREGTSTDTQYFGPGTRLTVL.

This clone appeared once. J is TRBJ1-2 and V is TRBV7-2; no clear D. V was shortened by 5 bases and J by 4 bases, with 11 bases between the two germline ends. The CDR3 is 13 amino acids. In germline, CDR1 is SGHTA, CDR2 FQGNSA. The CDR3 DNA reads as TGTGCCAGCAGCCCGGCGGGGTTCTATGGCTACACCTTC. Its protein is CASSPAGFYGYTF.

This clone was seen more than once but under ten times. J is TRBJ1-1 and V is TRBV27, with 7 bases lining up with TRBD1. Trimming cost V 3 bases and J 0 bases; bases outside gene matches: 10. The CDR3 length is 17 residues. Germline CDR1 reads MNHEY; CDR2 reads SMNVEV (reference sequence). The DNA of the CDR3 is TGTGCCAGCAGTTTTCGACAGGGTTCCAGTTTGAACACTGAAGCTTTCTTT. It translates to CASSFRQGSSLNTEAFF.

The V gene is TRBV6-5, the J gene TRBJ1-1; D unclear. The CDR3 runs 14 residues. Germline V gene data show CDR1 as MNHEY and CDR2 as SVGAGI. Trimming took off 5 bases at V and 5 bases at J, with 15 bases between the two ends. The CDR3 DNA sequence: TGTGCCAGCAGTGGGGTTGGCGGAGGGACTGAAGCTTTCTTT. Translating gives CASSGVGGGTEAFF.

This chain uses TRBV5-6 with TRBJ2-5, with TRBD1 matching 7 bases. The J call may not be correct, given that the DNA end is closer to TRBJ2-7. The CDR3 extends over 14 amino acids. CDR1 and CDR2 (germline): SGHDT, YYEEEE. CDR3 loop: CASGKGTDSYEQYF. The CDR3 nucleotides are TGTGCCAGCGGGAAGGGGACAGACAGCTACGAGCAGTACTTC.

The V call is TRBV19, the J call TRBJ2-7, with 8 bases identical to TRBD2. CDR1 LNHDA and CDR2 SQIVND come from the germline V gene (reference sequence). V lost 6 bases and J lost 4; bases outside the gene matches: 11. The CDR3 has 15 residues. In nucleotides, the CDR3 is TGTGCCAGTAGCCTGAAAGCGGGAGAGGGTTACGAGCAGTACTTC. As protein: CASSLKAGEGYEQYF.

The chain joins TRBV25-1 to TRBJ2-1; 10 bases agree with TRBD2. V lost 7 bases and J lost 6; bases outside the gene matches: 6. CDR1 is MGHDK, CDR2 SYGVNS, per germline. There are 14 residues in the CDR3. The CDR3 bases are TGTGCCAGCATTGACCTAGCGGGAGCCAATGAGCAGTTCTTC. Amino acids: CASIDLAGANEQFF.